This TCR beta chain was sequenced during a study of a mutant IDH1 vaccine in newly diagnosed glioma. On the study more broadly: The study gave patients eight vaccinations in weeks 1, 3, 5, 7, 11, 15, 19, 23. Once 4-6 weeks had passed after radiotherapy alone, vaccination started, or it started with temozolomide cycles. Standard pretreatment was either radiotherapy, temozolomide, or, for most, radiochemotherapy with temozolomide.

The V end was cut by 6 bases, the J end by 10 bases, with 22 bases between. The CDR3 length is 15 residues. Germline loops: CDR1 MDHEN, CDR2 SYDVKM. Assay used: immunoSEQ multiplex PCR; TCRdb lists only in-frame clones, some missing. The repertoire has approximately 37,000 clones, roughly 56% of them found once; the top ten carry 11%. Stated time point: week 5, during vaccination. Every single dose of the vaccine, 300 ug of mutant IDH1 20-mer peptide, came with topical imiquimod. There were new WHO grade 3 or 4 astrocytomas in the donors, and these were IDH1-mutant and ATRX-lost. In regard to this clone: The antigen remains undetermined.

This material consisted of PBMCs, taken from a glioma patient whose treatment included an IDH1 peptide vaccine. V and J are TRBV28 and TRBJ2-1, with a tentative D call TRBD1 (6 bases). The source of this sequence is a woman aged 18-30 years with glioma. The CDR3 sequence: CASSAPGTPPGEQFF. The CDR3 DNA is TGTGCCAGCAGCGCTCCGGGGACACCCCCTGGGGAGCAGTTCTTC.